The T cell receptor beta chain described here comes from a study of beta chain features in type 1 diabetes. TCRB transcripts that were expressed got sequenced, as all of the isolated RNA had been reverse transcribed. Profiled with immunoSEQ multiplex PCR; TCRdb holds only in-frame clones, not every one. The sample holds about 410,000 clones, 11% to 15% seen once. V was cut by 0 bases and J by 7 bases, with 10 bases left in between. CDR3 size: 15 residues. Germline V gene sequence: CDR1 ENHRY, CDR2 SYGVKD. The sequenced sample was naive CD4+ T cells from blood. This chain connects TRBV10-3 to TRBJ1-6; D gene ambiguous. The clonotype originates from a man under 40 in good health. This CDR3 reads CAISESPIPNSPLHF. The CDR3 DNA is TGTGCCATCAGTGAGTCTCCAATCCCGAATTCACCCCTCCACTTT.